The rows below give T cell receptor beta chains drawn from one sample of a study of T cell changes during pregnancy in multiple sclerosis. Profiled with immunoSEQ multiplex PCR; TCRdb holds only in-frame clones, not every one. The sample contains some 87,000 clones, about 95% of which appear only once. Here the sequenced sample was peripheral blood, taken in the second trimester of pregnancy. These receptors all come from a female donor with multiple sclerosis, enrolled in a pregnancy study. Both conserved end residues are trimmed from each CDR3. Size is stated for part of the rows, as once, few or many counts, or as a class when the clone is expanded.

j_call: TRBJ1-1
clone_size: NA
v_call: TRBV28
cdr3_aa: ASSSTRGAF

j_call: TRBJ1-2
clone_size: NA
v_call: TRBV6-6
cdr3_aa: ASSYSGGTYGYT

j_call: TRBJ1-3
clone_size: NA
v_call: TRBV4-1
cdr3_aa: ASSQDRSRGRSRNTIY

j_call: TRBJ2-5
clone_size: NA
v_call: TRBV5-5
cdr3_aa: ASSLRDRGRRAGQETQY

j_call: TRBJ2-3
clone_size: NA
v_call: TRBV28
cdr3_aa: ASRSRGQGAQQDTQY

j_call: TRBJ2-7
clone_size: NA
v_call: TRBV11-2
cdr3_aa: ASSLLVHEQY

j_call: TRBJ1-1
clone_size: NA
v_call: TRBV6-5
cdr3_aa: ASSTFEGNTEAF

j_call: TRBJ1-1
clone_size: NA
v_call: TRBV29-1
cdr3_aa: SVGDSNTEAF

j_call: TRBJ1-1
clone_size: NA
v_call: TRBV7-9
cdr3_aa: ASSLSLNTEAF

j_call: TRBJ2-7
clone_size: NA
v_call: TRBV9
cdr3_aa: ASSPEPGQGSNEQY

j_call: TRBJ2-7
clone_size: NA
v_call: TRBV6-1
cdr3_aa: ASSPARDRGREQY

j_call: TRBJ2-2
clone_size: NA
v_call: TRBV9
cdr3_aa: ASSGLGGNTGELF

j_call: TRBJ2-1
clone_size: NA
v_call: TRBV28
cdr3_aa: ASSPRVQEQF

j_call: TRBJ2-2
clone_size: NA
v_call: TRBV27
cdr3_aa: ASRQGHMNTGELF

j_call: TRBJ2-7
clone_size: NA
v_call: TRBV5-4
cdr3_aa: ASSSGTSPKQY

j_call: TRBJ1-4
clone_size: NA
v_call: TRBV4-1
cdr3_aa: ASSQALQGADEKLF

j_call: TRBJ2-7
clone_size: NA
v_call: TRBV4-1
cdr3_aa: ASSLTGTSAYEQY

j_call: TRBJ1-5
clone_size: NA
v_call: TRBV12-2
cdr3_aa: ASRFEGHCSNQPQH

j_call: TRBJ1-3
clone_size: NA
v_call: TRBV7-8
cdr3_aa: ASSSGLRGSGNTIY

j_call: TRBJ2-6
clone_size: NA
v_call: TRBV5-1
cdr3_aa: ASSLVASGANVLT

j_call: TRBJ2-3
clone_size: NA
v_call: TRBV29-1
cdr3_aa: SVEGGSGGTDTQY

j_call: TRBJ2-7
clone_size: NA
v_call: TRBV4-2
cdr3_aa: ASSQGIGLAGGLTYEQY

j_call: TRBJ2-1
clone_size: NA
v_call: TRBV5-1
cdr3_aa: ASSGDPGLAGDEQF

j_call: TRBJ1-1
clone_size: NA
v_call: TRBV5-1
cdr3_aa: ASRPQGEATEAF

j_call: TRBJ1-1
clone_size: few
v_call: TRBV5-1
cdr3_aa: ASSFATTSRSEAF

j_call: TRBJ2-1
clone_size: few
v_call: TRBV7-8
cdr3_aa: ASSLTSGRRFDEQF

j_call: TRBJ1-1
clone_size: NA
v_call: TRBV5-4
cdr3_aa: ASSLNTEAF

j_call: TRBJ1-1
clone_size: NA
v_call: TRBV29-1
cdr3_aa: SVPGQGGTEAF

j_call: TRBJ2-3
clone_size: NA
v_call: TRBV4-1
cdr3_aa: ASSDPGLDRTDTQY

j_call: TRBJ1-1
clone_size: NA
v_call: TRBV27
cdr3_aa: ASSLQGANTEAF

j_call: TRBJ1-1
clone_size: once
v_call: TRBV28
cdr3_aa: ASSLWQVNTEAF

j_call: TRBJ2-7
clone_size: NA
v_call: TRBV27
cdr3_aa: ASSFRRERAYEQY

j_call: TRBJ2-2
clone_size: few
v_call: TRBV15
cdr3_aa: ATSRDGNRVGTGELF

j_call: TRBJ2-5
clone_size: NA
v_call: TRBV11-2
cdr3_aa: ASSLAAGWAETQY

j_call: TRBJ2-6
clone_size: NA
v_call: TRBV9
cdr3_aa: ASSNRVYGANVLT

j_call: TRBJ1-2
clone_size: NA
v_call: TRBV29-1
cdr3_aa: SVRGADYGYT

j_call: TRBJ1-2
clone_size: NA
v_call: TRBV6-1
cdr3_aa: ASSARYYGYT

j_call: TRBJ2-7
clone_size: NA
v_call: TRBV4-1
cdr3_aa: ASSQAELGVYEQY

j_call: TRBJ2-3
clone_size: NA
v_call: TRBV5-1
cdr3_aa: ASSLAGDRTDTQY

j_call: TRBJ2-3
clone_size: NA
v_call: TRBV19
cdr3_aa: ASSILGGDTQY

j_call: TRBJ1-1
clone_size: NA
v_call: TRBV7-2
cdr3_aa: ASSLVVGAEAF

j_call: TRBJ1-1
clone_size: few
v_call: TRBV5-6
cdr3_aa: ASSLGGRTEAF

j_call: TRBJ2-7
clone_size: NA
v_call: TRBV6-1
cdr3_aa: ASSDAPDRGLTGRYEQY

j_call: TRBJ2-7
clone_size: few
v_call: TRBV6-5
cdr3_aa: ASSLTGGEQY

j_call: TRBJ1-2
clone_size: NA
v_call: TRBV28
cdr3_aa: ASSFGPGWNNYGYT

j_call: TRBJ1-1
clone_size: few
v_call: TRBV30
cdr3_aa: AWSPGQGAF

j_call: TRBJ1-2
clone_size: NA
v_call: TRBV5-1
cdr3_aa: ASSYQGEDGYT

j_call: TRBJ2-7
clone_size: NA
v_call: TRBV18
cdr3_aa: ASSPPYREGYEQY

j_call: TRBJ2-1
clone_size: NA
v_call: TRBV5-1
cdr3_aa: ASSLGPSGSWNEQF

j_call: TRBJ2-5
clone_size: NA
v_call: TRBV28
cdr3_aa: ASSQGGLAGGEETQY

j_call: TRBJ2-1
clone_size: NA
v_call: TRBV10-2
cdr3_aa: ASSASSQGASEQF

j_call: TRBJ1-4
clone_size: NA
v_call: TRBV7-6
cdr3_aa: ASSLGTATNEKLF

j_call: TRBJ2-2
clone_size: NA
v_call: TRBV11-1
cdr3_aa: ASSSSVNTGELF

j_call: TRBJ1-1
clone_size: NA
v_call: TRBV7-6
cdr3_aa: ASSFRQGAPNTEAF

j_call: TRBJ2-3
clone_size: NA
v_call: TRBV6-1
cdr3_aa: ASRPTSGSTDTQY

j_call: TRBJ1-6
clone_size: NA
v_call: TRBV6-1
cdr3_aa: ASTPTGTNNSPLH

j_call: TRBJ2-5
clone_size: NA
v_call: TRBV2
cdr3_aa: ASSRDRGQQETQY